A single sample gave rise to the 15 T cell receptor beta chains below, sequenced in a study of T cell responses to AZD1222 COVID-19 vaccine. Assay used: immunoSEQ multiplex PCR; TCRdb lists only in-frame clones, some missing. The sample consists of roughly 180,000 clones, under 95% of them appearing once. Source: peripheral blood, taken 28 days after the second AZD1222 dose. Receptors originate from an adult who received the AZD1222 COVID-19 vaccine.

CDR3 amino acids: CAWSPDRNTEAFF. DNA for the CDR3: TGTGCCTGGAGTCCCGACAGGAACACTGAAGCTTTCTTT. The chain has TRBV30 and TRBJ1-1; D perhaps matches TRBD1 (5 bases). V was pared by 2 bases and J by 1 base, with 8 bases between. CDR1 and CDR2 (germline): GTSNPN, SVGIG (reference sequence). The CDR3 has 13 residues.

This sequence joins TRBV19 and TRBJ1-5; D gene ambiguous. V lost 5 bases, J lost 2 bases, and 13 bases lay in between. Germline CDR1 and CDR2: LNHDA and SQIVND (reference sequence). The CDR3 contains 15 residues. This CDR3 is CASSLGQRGNQPQHF. The DNA for the CDR3 is TGTGCCAGTAGTTTGGGTCAAAGGGGCAATCAGCCCCAGCATTTT.

The chain couples TRBV20-1 to TRBJ2-7, with 10 bases lining up with TRBD2. V lost 3 bases and J lost 3; bases outside the gene matches: 5. Germline V CDR1 and CDR2: DFQATT, SNEGSKA (reference sequence). The CDR3 runs to 14 residues. DNA of the CDR3: TGCAGTGCTAGTGGCCTAGCGGGAGTCTACGAGCAGTACTTC. Translating gives CSASGLAGVYEQYF.

The chain joins TRBV6-6 to TRBJ2-2; 8 positions match TRBD1. This CDR3 is built from 13 residues. Losses at the gene ends were 8 bases for V and 5 bases for J; bases not matched to a gene: 4. The germline V gene has CDR1 MNHNY and CDR2 SVGAGI (reference sequence). The chain's CDR3 is CASRDRSTGELFF. CDR3 sequence (DNA): TGTGCCAGCCGGGACAGGTCGACCGGGGAGCTGTTTTTT.

The chain recombines TRBV28 with TRBJ1-5; D possibly corresponds to TRBD1 (5 bases). Germline V gives CDR1 MDHEN, CDR2 SYDVKM. The CDR3 has 15 residues. V dropped 5 bases and J dropped 6 bases, with 17 bases sitting between them. CDR3 region: CASSPLRGGVQPQHF. CDR3 DNA sequence: TGTGCCAGCAGTCCCCTACGGGGGGGGGTTCAGCCCCAGCATTTT.

This chain links TRBV6-5 with TRBJ1-5; D may be TRBD1 (5 bases). There are 13 residues in the CDR3. Germline assignment: CDR1 MNHEY and CDR2 SVGAGI. V lost 0 bases, J lost 6 bases, and 6 bases lay in between. The CDR3 region is CASSYSRGQPQHF. In DNA form, the CDR3 reads TGTGCCAGCAGTTACTCGAGGGGTCAGCCCCAGCATTTT.

The CDR3 nucleotides read TGTGCCAGCAGCTCCGCCGGGACTACCTACAATGAGCAGTTCTTC. The encoded protein is CASSSAGTTYNEQFF. The V call is TRBV11-2, the J call TRBJ2-1; 7 bases match TRBD2. The length of the CDR3 is 15 residues. V was clipped by 4 bases and J by 2 bases; unmatched bases: 5. CDR1 is SGHAT, CDR2 FQNNGV, per germline.

The V gene is TRBV19, the J gene TRBJ2-7, with D possibly matching TRBD2 (5 bases). The V gene lost 8 bases and the J gene lost 0 bases, with 14 bases spanning the gap. The CDR3 has 14 amino acids. Germline CDR1 reads LNHDA; CDR2 reads SQIVND (reference sequence). The CDR3 sequence is CASRRTESSYEQYF. The CDR3 region has the DNA TGTGCCAGTCGCCGGACTGAGAGCTCCTACGAGCAGTACTTC.

CDR3 DNA: TGCGCCAGCAGCCAATCGGATTTGAACACTGAAGCTTTCTTT. It yields the protein CASSQSDLNTEAFF. The V and J genes are TRBV4-1 and TRBJ1-1, with D unclear. Per the germline V gene, CDR1 is MGHRA and CDR2 is YSYEKL. The CDR3 totals 14 residues. V shed 2 bases and J shed 0 bases, with 7 bases lying between them.

This chain connects TRBV7-2 to TRBJ1-1; possibly TRBD1 for D (6 bases). V was pared by 6 bases and J by 1 base, with 15 bases between. Germline V gene lookup returns CDR1 SGHTA and CDR2 FQGNSA. The CDR3 is 15 amino acids. CDR3 residues: CASRDRDTWNTEAFF. The CDR3 nucleotides are TGTGCCAGCAGAGATCGGGACACTTGGAACACTGAAGCTTTCTTT. Together with reference TRBV7-2 and TRBJ1-1, the CDR3 gives the full variable domain: GAGVSQSPSNKVTEKGKDVELRCDPISGHTALYWYRQSLGQGLEFLIYFQGNSAPDKSGLPSDRFSAERTGGSVSTLTIQRTQQEDSAVYLCASRDRDTWNTEAFFGQGTRLTVV.

In this sample, this clone turned up once. The CDR3 DNA sequence: TGTGCCTGGAGTATTGACTCCTCTGGAAACACCATATATTTT. This encodes CAWSIDSSGNTIYF. The V and J genes are TRBV30 and TRBJ1-3, with unresolved D. This CDR3 region has 14 residues. The ends were cut back, 2 bases at V and 0 bases at J, with 8 bases in the middle. CDR1 and CDR2 (germline): GTSNPN, SVGIG (reference sequence).

The rearrangement joins TRBV6-6 to TRBJ1-2; tentatively, D is TRBD1 (5 bases). This CDR3 is built from 14 residues. Germline lookup yields CDR1 MNHNY and CDR2 SVGAGI (reference sequence). Trimming took off 0 bases at V and 5 bases at J, with 10 bases between the two ends. The CDR3 loop reads CASSYSFGGYGYTF. The CDR3, as DNA: TGTGCCAGCAGTTACTCGTTCGGGGGGTATGGCTACACCTTC.

V and J are TRBV27 and TRBJ1-2; tentative D call: TRBD1 (5 bases). Germline CDR1 is MNHEY and CDR2 is SMNVEV (reference sequence). This CDR3 is 13 amino acids long. V shed 2 bases and J shed 4 bases, with 8 bases lying between them. The CDR3 sequence: CASSLKGLYGYTF. As DNA, the CDR3 is TGTGCCAGCAGTTTAAAGGGGCTCTATGGCTACACCTTC.

The CDR3 reads CASSSDGYLDEQYF. The DNA of the CDR3 is TGTGCCAGCAGCTCGGACGGGTACCTAGACGAGCAGTACTTC. V gene TRBV5-4 combines with J gene TRBJ2-7, with unresolved D. This CDR3 is built from 14 residues. Per the germline V gene, CDR1 is SGHNT and CDR2 is YYREEE (reference sequence). V gave up 3 bases and J gave up 5 bases, with 15 bases separating them.

The chain couples TRBV6-5 to TRBJ1-1, with TRBD1 as a possible D gene (6 bases). Germline V lookup: CDR1 MNHEY, CDR2 SVGAGI. Trimming left V 6 bases short and J 4 bases short, with 12 bases between. CDR3 length: 13 amino acids. The CDR3 reads CASRPQGGTEAFF. CDR3 DNA sequence: TGTGCCAGCAGGCCACAGGGTGGCACTGAAGCTTTCTTT.